This T cell receptor beta chain was sequenced in a study of T-cell reconstitution after alpha-beta-depleted transplantation in children (dated by TCRdb to the mid-2010s). Study-level background: The study quantitatively tracked T-cell immune reconstitution after TCRalphabeta/CD19-depleted allogeneic hematopoietic cell transplantation in children using TCR repertoire profiling.

Receptor libraries were prepared by PCR. These reads were obtained on an Illumina HiSeq 2500. TCR library preparation used molecular barcoding, with unique molecular identifiers applied to normalize quantification of the TCRbeta repertoire. The public reads were reprocessed in TCRdb via fastp at Q25 and MiXCR, keeping in-frame beta chains. Each entry is one CDR3 protein sequence, shown with its most common DNA and genes. The sample table contains about 350,000 distinct CDR3 sequences; only one count was recorded for 10% to 15% of them. The ten largest clonotypes hold 3.5% to 4.5% of the sample. The cysteine opens and the phenylalanine closes a CDR3 of 18 amino acids. This entry keeps only the CDR3 DNA: 54 bases, framed from base 1. Per the germline V gene, KGHSH is the CDR1 and LQKENI is the CDR2. V and J lose 2 bases and 6 bases, and a span of 23 bases separates them. In this sample, this clonotype turned up a few times. Its antigen specificity is not known. No much larger clonotype is one base removed from it; base qualities were not supplied.

This receptor chain uses TRBV18 and TRBJ2-1, with a tentative D gene TRBD2 over 6 matching bases. The receptor was derived from a human donor who donated a stem cell graft to a child with Fanconi anemia. The source material was PBMCs, sampled from the stem cell graft. Here is the DNA: TGTGCCAGCTCACCAGGGTACTCCGGGGGTTCTCCCGGCAATGAGCAGTTCTTC. It encodes CASSPGYSGGSPGNEQFF. Joined to the reference TRBV18 and TRBJ2-1 proteins, this CDR3 gives the full variable domain: NAGVMQNPRHLVRRRGQEARLRCSPMKGHSHVYWYRQLPEEGLKFMVYLQKENIIDESGMPKERFSAEFPKEGPSILRIQQVVRGDSAAYFCASSPGYSGGSPGNEQFFGPGTRLTVL.